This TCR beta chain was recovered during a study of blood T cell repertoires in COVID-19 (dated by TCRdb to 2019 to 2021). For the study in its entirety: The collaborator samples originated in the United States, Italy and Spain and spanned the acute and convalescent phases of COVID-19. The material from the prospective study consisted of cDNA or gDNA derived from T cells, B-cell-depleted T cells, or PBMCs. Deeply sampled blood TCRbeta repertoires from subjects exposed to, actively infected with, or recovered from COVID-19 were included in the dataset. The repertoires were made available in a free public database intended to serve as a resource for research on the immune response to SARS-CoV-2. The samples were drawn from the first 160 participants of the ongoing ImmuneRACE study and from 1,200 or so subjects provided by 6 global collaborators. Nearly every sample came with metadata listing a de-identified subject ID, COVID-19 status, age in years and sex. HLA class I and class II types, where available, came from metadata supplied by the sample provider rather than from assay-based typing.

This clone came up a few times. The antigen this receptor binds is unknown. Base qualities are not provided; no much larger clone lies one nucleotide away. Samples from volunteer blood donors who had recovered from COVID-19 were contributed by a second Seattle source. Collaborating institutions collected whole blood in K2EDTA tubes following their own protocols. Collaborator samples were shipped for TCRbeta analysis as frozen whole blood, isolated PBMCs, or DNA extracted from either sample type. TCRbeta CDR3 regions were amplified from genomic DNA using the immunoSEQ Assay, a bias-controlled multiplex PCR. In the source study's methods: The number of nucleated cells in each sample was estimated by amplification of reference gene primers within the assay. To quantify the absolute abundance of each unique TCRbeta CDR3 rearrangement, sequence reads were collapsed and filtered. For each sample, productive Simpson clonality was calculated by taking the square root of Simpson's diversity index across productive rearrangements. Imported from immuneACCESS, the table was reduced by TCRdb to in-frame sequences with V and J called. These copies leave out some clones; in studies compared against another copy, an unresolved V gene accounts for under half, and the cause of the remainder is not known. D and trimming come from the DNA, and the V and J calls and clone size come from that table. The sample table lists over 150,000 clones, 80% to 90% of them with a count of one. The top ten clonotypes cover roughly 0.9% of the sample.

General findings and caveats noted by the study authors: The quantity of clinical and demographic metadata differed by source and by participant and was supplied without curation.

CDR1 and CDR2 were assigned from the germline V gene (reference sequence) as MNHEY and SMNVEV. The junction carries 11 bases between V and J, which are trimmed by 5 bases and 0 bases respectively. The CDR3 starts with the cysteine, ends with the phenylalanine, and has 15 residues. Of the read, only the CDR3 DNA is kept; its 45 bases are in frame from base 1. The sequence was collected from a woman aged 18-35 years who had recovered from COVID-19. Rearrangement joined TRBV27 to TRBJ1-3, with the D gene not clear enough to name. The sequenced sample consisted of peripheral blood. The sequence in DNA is TGTGCCAGCAGTCCCCAGGCAAGCTCTGGAAACACCATATATTTT. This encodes CASSPQASSGNTIYF.